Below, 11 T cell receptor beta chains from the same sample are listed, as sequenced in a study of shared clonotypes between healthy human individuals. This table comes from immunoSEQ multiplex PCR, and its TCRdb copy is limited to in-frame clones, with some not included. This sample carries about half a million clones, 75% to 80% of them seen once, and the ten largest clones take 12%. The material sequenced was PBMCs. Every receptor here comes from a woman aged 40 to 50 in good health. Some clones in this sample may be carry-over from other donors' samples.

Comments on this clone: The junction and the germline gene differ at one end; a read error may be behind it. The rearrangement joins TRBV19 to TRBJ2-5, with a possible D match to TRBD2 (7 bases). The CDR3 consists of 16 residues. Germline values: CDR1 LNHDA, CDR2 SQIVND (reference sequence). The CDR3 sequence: CASRGGSVRGKETQYF. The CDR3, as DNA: TGTGCTAGTAGGGGGGGTTCGGTTCGAGGGAAAGAGACCCAGTACTTC.

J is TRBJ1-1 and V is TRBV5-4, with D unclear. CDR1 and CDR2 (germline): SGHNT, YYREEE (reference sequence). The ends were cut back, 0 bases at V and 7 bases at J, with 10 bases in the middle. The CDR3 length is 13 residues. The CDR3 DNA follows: TGTGCCAGCAGCTTGGAGGTCGATAGTGAAGCTTTCTTT. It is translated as CASSLEVDSEAFF.

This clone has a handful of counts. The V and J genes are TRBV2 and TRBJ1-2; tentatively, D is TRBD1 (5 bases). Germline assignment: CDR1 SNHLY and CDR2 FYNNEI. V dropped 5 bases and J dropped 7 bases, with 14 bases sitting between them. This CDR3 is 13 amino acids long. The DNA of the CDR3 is TGTGCCAGCAGTATAGAGATGGGGGGTGGCTACACCTTC. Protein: CASSIEMGGGYTF.

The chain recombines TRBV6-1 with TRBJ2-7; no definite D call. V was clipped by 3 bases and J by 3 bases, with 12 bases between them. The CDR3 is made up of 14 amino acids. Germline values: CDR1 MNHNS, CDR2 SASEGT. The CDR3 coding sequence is TGTGCCAGCAGTGATCTCCCGGATTTCTACGAGCAGTACTTC. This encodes CASSDLPDFYEQYF.

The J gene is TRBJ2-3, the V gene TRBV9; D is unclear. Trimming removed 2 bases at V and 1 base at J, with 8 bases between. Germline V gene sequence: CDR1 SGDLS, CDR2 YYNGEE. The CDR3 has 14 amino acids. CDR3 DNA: TGTGCCAGCAGCGTCACCGCTGGCACAGATACGCAGTATTTT. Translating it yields CASSVTAGTDTQYF.

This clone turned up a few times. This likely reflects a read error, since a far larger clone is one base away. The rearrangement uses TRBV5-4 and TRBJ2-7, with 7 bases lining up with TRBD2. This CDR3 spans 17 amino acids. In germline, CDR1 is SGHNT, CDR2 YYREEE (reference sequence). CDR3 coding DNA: TGTGCCAGCAGCTTGGGTGGCGTCGGGGGGAACCCCTACGAGCAGCACTTC. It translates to CASSLGGVGGNPYEQHF.

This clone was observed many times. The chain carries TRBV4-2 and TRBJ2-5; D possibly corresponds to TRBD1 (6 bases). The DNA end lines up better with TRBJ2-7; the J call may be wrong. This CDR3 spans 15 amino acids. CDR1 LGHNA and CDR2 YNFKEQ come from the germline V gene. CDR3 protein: CASSQTQGSSYEQYF. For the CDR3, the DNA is TGTGCCAGCAGCCAAACCCAGGGGAGCTCCTACGAGCAGTACTTC.

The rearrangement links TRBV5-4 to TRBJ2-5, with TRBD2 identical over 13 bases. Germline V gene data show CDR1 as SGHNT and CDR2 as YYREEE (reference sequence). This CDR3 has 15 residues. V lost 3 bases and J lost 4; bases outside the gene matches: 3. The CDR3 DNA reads TGTGCCAGCAGCTCCGGACTAGCGGGAGTAGAGACCCAGTACTTC. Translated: CASSSGLAGVETQYF.

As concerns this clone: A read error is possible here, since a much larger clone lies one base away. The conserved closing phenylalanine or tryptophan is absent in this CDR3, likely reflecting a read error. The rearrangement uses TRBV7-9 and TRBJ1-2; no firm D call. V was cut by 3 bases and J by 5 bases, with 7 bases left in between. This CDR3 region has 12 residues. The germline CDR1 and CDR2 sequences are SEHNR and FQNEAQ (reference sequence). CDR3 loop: CASSFGDYGYTS. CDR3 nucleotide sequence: TGTGCCAGCAGCTTTGGGGATTATGGCTACACCTCC.

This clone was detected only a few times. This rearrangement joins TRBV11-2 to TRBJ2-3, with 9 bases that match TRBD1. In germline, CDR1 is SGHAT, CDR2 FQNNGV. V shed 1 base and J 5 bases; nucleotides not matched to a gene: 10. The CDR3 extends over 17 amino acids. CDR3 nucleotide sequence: TGTGCCAGCAGCTTAGGCCTACAGGGGGCGAGGAGAGATACGCAGTATTTT. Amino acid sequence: CASSLGLQGARRDTQYF.

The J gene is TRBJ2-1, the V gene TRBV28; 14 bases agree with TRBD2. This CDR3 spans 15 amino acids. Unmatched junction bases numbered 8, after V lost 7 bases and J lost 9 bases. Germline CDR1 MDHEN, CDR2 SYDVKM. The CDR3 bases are TGTGCCAGCACCCGAGAAGGACTAGCGGGAGGTGAGCAGTTCTTC. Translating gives CASTREGLAGGEQFF.